This T cell receptor (beta chain) stems from a study of T cell repertoires in ileal Crohn's disease. Regarding time point: neoterminal ileum biopsy at postoperative endoscopy, about 6 months after surgery. Only in-frame clones appear in the TCRdb table, and some are missing; sequencing was by immunoSEQ multiplex PCR. The table lists 13,000 or so clones, around two thirds of them singletons, with over 8.5% in the top ten. The V gene's germline CDR1 is SGHTA and CDR2 FQGNSA. This CDR3 contains 15 residues. V was pared by 2 bases and J by 3 bases, with 5 bases of the junction left unmatched. V usage is TRBV7-2 and J usage is TRBJ2-7, with TRBD2 matching over 9 bases. Input material: ileal tissue. The TCR originated in an adult with Crohn's disease. The CDR3 here is CASSLNSGGNYEQYF. The CDR3 nucleotides are TGTGCCAGCAGCTTAAACAGCGGGGGGAACTACGAGCAGTACTTC.